The subject of this entry is one TCR beta chain. The antigen it binds to is not known. No quality values exist for individual bases; no much larger clone is one base distant. The immunoSEQ Assay was used to sequence TCRbeta CDR3 regions. After extraction, genomic DNA underwent amplification by bias-controlled multiplex PCR, followed by high-throughput sequencing. Concerning the study's data processing: To quantify the absolute abundance of each unique TCRbeta CDR3 region, sequences were collapsed and filtered. T cell fraction was estimated by normalization of TCRbeta template counts to usable DNA, with usable DNA being measured through amplification of reference genes present in all nucleated cells. Repertoire TCRs were annotated as SARS-CoV-2-specific when V gene, CDR3 amino acid sequence and J gene were exactly matched to a known reactive TCR set. The reference SARS-CoV-2 TCR set was obtained from MIRA and was filtered for enrichment in COVID-19-positive ImmuneCODE repertoires, whereby public or cross-reactive TCRs were removed. Using the MIRA antigens, annotated TCRs were further analysed by specific ORF or by position within an ORF. Breadth was defined as the number of annotated unique rearrangements divided by the total number of unique productive rearrangements, and depth was defined as the summed frequency of the annotated unique rearrangements. Two-sided Wilcoxon rank-sum tests were used to compare TCR breadth between groups. The table was pulled from immuneACCESS by TCRdb, which kept in-frame rearrangements only. Such tables lose some clones; where checked, under half of the loss comes from unresolved V genes, and the rest has no known cause. The V and J calls and clone size were taken over from that table, and D and trimming were inferred from the DNA. In this sample the table shows fewer than 400,000 clones, about 82% of which occur a single time. Approximately 1.9% of the sample goes to the ten largest clones.

These data belong to a study of Ad26.COV2.S vaccination and SARS-CoV-2 variants (dated by TCRdb to 2020 to 2022). Concerning the study at large: Vaccine-arm donors were drawn from COV1001, a multicentre, randomized, double-blind, placebo-controlled phase I-IIa trial of Ad26.COV2.S in healthy adults. Participants in the trial were split at random into five groups of five each, receiving low-dose or high-dose Ad26.COV2.S once or twice, or else placebo on both occasions. A total of roughly 30 samples were included in the TCR-sequenced set, comprising around 19 Ad26.COV2.S vaccine recipients, 5 placebo recipients and 8 SARS-CoV-2 convalescent individuals. Investigators did not know the trial group allocation while performing experiments and assessing outcomes. Ad26.COV2.S was administered intramuscularly at 5 x 10^10 or 1 x 10^11 viral particles, either as a single shot or as two shots given 56 days apart. TCRbeta repertoire sequencing served as the tool for gauging how specific and how broad the SARS-CoV-2-reactive T cell receptors were following Ad26.COV2.S vaccination.

Study-wide conclusions, independent of this receptor: Compared with placebo recipients, Ad26.COV2.S recipients showed higher spike-specific TCR breadth (P = 0.0014). The authors noted that the TCR breadth and depth analyses may have underestimated total T cell responses. The study was not powered for comparison of responses between vaccine doses or regimens. Vaccine and placebo recipients had comparable non-spike TCR breadth, which fits with the vaccine containing only spike. Substantial breadth of spike-specific CD8+ and CD4+ T cell responses was reported after vaccination.

In the paper's terms, the treatment or condition label means: some 19 received Ad26.COV2.S at low or high dose, single or two shots; roughly 5 received placebo; per-sample allocation not given. For vaccine and placebo recipients, the sequenced repertoires came from samples collected on day 63 after the first injection. Between 29 July and 7 August 2020, Cohort 1b enrolled 25 adults aged 18-55 years at one site in Boston, USA. Ad26.COV2.S was a replication-incompetent adenovirus type 26 vector that expressed a prefusion-stabilized SARS-CoV-2 spike protein derived from the original Wuhan strain. The CDR3 holds 14 amino acids from the cysteine to the phenylalanine. Just the 42-base CDR3 DNA is kept, in frame starting at base 1. V is reduced by 0 bases and J by 5 bases, leaving a spacing of 12 bases between them. According to the germline V gene, CDR1 reads SGDLS and CDR2 reads YYNGEE.

The clonotype originates from a person aged 18-60 years who received the Ad26.COV2.S COVID-19 vaccine or a placebo. The sequences come from peripheral blood, collected in a trial of Ad26.COV2.S vaccine versus placebo. The V and J segments used are TRBV9 and TRBJ2-7, with a weak D call of TRBD2 (6 bases match). The DNA sequence is given as TGTGCCAGCAGCGTAGGAGGGGAGGAAAACGAGCAGTACTTC. This yields the protein CASSVGGEENEQYF.